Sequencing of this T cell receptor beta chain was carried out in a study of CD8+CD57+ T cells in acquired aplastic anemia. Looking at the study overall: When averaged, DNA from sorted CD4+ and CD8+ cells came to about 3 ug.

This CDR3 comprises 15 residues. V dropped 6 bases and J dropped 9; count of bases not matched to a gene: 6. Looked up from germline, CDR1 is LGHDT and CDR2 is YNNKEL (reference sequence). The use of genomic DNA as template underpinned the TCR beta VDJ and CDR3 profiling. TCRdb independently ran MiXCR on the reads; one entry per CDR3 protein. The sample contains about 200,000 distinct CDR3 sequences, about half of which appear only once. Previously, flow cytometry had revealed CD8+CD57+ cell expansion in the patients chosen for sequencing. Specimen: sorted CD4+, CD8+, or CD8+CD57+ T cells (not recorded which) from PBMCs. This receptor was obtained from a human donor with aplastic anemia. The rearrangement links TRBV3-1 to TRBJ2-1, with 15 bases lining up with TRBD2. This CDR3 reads CASRRTSGGASEQFF. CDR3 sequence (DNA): TGTGCCAGCAGACGGACTAGCGGGGGGGCCAGTGAGCAGTTCTTC.